These 10 T cell receptor beta chains were sequenced from one sample in a study of breast tumors, draining lymph nodes, adjacent tissues. Samples came from axillary lymph nodes draining the breast cancer. TCRdb passed the multiplex PCR reads through MiXCR, listing each CDR3 protein once. The sample lists about 270,000 distinct CDR3 sequences, more than 30% seen once, with more than 0.85% in the top ten. The source material was axillary lymph node tissue. Receptor source: a female donor with breast cancer. Some clones in this sample may be carry-over from other donors' samples.

There are many counts of this clonotype. The rearrangement joins TRBV2 to TRBJ2-1; no clear D. Germline assignment: CDR1 SNHLY and CDR2 FYNNEI. The CDR3 consists of 15 residues. Between the trimmed V and J ends, which lost 6 bases and 6 bases, there was a span of 18 bases. The CDR3 loop reads CASRETRNLGNEQFF. In DNA, the CDR3 is TGTGCCAGCAGGGAAACTCGCAACTTGGGCAATGAGCAGTTCTTC.

This clonotype showed up just a few times. The chain couples TRBV12-3 or TRBV12-4 to TRBJ2-6, with D hard to call. CDR3 size: 13 residues. Between the trimmed V and J ends, which lost 3 bases and 3 bases, there was a span of 3 bases. This chain's CDR3 is CASSFFGANVLTF. The CDR3 DNA sequence: TGTGCCAGCAGTTTCTTTGGGGCCAACGTCCTGACTTTC.

The chain uses TRBV7-6 and TRBJ2-7, with D possibly being TRBD2 (6 bases). Germline CDR1 SGHVS, CDR2 FNYEAQ. Trimming removed 1 base from V and 6 bases from J, with 16 bases in between. There are 15 residues in the CDR3. The chain's CDR3 is CASSLGASVHPEQYF. Written as DNA, the CDR3 is TGTGCCAGCAGCTTAGGGGCTAGCGTCCATCCCGAGCAGTACTTC.

V usage is TRBV6-6 and J usage is TRBJ2-3; D is perhaps TRBD1 or TRBD2 (5 bases each). The germline V and J ends were trimmed by 7 bases and 1 base, with 15 bases remaining between them. CDR3 length: 15 amino acids. CDR1 MNHNY and CDR2 SVGAGI come from the germline V gene (reference sequence). CDR3 sequence: CASTTRGGGTDTQYF. CDR3 DNA sequence: TGTGCCAGCACAACTAGGGGTGGCGGCACAGATACGCAGTATTTT.

CDR3 region: CASRRTRDEKLFF. CDR3 DNA sequence: TGTGCCAGCAGGCGGACAAGGGACGAAAAACTGTTTTTT. V gene TRBV27 combines with J gene TRBJ1-4; tentatively, D is TRBD1 (5 bases). The CDR3 totals 13 residues. The V end lost 6 bases, the J end lost 8 bases, and 13 bases lay between the germline ends. Germline CDR1 reads MNHEY; CDR2 reads SMNVEV (reference sequence).

This clonotype was counted ten times or more. The rearrangement joins TRBV2 to TRBJ2-1; possibly TRBD2 for D (6 bases). CDR1 is SNHLY and CDR2 is FYNNEI in the germline V gene. Between the trimmed V and J ends, which lost 6 bases and 6 bases, there was a span of 12 bases. The CDR3 sequence is 13 residues long. CDR3 DNA: TGTGCCAGCAGCGGGAGTTGGGGCAATGAGCAGTTCTTC. Encoded protein: CASSGSWGNEQFF. Based on the CDR3 plus reference TRBV2 and TRBJ2-1, the full variable domain is EPEVTQTPSHQVTQMGQEVILRCVPISNHLYFYWYRQILGQKVEFLVSFYNNEISEKSEIFDDQFSVERPDGSNFTLKIRSTKLEDSAMYFCASSGSWGNEQFFGPGTRLTVL.

As concerns this clonotype: Possible read error: a much larger clone is one base away. The chain is built from TRBV20-1 and TRBJ2-2; D may correspond to TRBD1 or TRBD2 (5 bases each). Germline V gene sequence: CDR1 DFQATT, CDR2 SNEGSKA (reference sequence). CDR3 length equals 14 residues. CDR3 nucleotide sequence: TGCGGGACCACCGGCCAAACATTGGCCGCGGAGCTGTTTTTT. It codes for CGTTGQTLAAELFF.

This clonotype was seen many times. The chain has TRBV11-2 and TRBJ2-3; unclear D gene. CDR1 is SGHAT, CDR2 FQNNGV, per germline. The CDR3 contains 15 residues. V lost 3 bases and J 5 bases, leaving 15 bases between the germline ends. For the CDR3, the DNA is TGTGCCAGCAGCTTTGTATCGACTGGCGGAGATACGCAGTATTTT. Its translation is CASSFVSTGGDTQYF. The whole variable domain, remainder taken from reference TRBV11-2 and TRBJ2-3, is EAGVAQSPRYKIIEKRQSVAFWCNPISGHATLYWYQQILGQGPKLLIQFQNNGVVDDSQLPKDRFSAERLKGVDSTLKIQPAKLEDSAVYLCASSFVSTGGDTQYFGPGTRLTVL.

In DNA, the CDR3 is TGTGCCATCAGTGACAGGGGGAACACCATATATTTT. This encodes CAISDRGNTIYF. The V gene is TRBV10-3, the J gene TRBJ1-3, with TRBD1 matching over 7 bases. This CDR3 spans 12 amino acids. V was pared by 3 bases and J by 7 bases, with 0 bases of the junction left unmatched. Germline CDR1 and CDR2: ENHRY and SYGVKD.

This clonotype was detected many times. The V gene is TRBV6-6, the J gene TRBJ2-7; D is perhaps TRBD2 (5 bases). The CDR3 length is 13 residues. The V end lost 7 bases, the J end lost 1 base, and 11 bases lay between the germline ends. Germline V CDR1 and CDR2: MNHNY, SVGAGI (reference sequence). Written as DNA, the CDR3 is TGTGCCAGCACGCGAGGGCAGTCCTACGAGCAGTACTTC. Translating gives CASTRGQSYEQYF.